This T cell receptor beta chain was recovered during a study of cytomegalovirus exposure and HLA in healthy donors. The V segment lost 6 bases and the J segment 7 bases; nucleotides outside the gene matches: 7. Germline CDR1 reads SQVTM; CDR2 reads ANQGSEA. This CDR3 spans 12 amino acids. Overall study findings and caveats: A later analysis appeared to link common viral pathogens to several of the most significant clusters. In a later analysis, most CMV-associated TCR beta chains appeared HLA-restricted.

It was healthy bone marrow donors who served as donors. Primers for the PCR totalled 60 Vbeta and 13 Jbeta. The method was immunoSEQ multiplex PCR; TCRdb's version includes in-frame clones alone and lacks a portion of them. The sample lists roughly 150,000 clones, 75% to 85% occurring once. On this clone: Its antigen is as yet unknown.

What was sequenced was PBMCs. This sequence was found in a woman between 18 and 29 years old in good health and CMV-seronegative. The chain joins TRBV29-1 to TRBJ1-2; 8 nucleotides match TRBD1. Here the CDR3 reads CSVSDRGPGYTF. The CDR3 region has the DNA TGCAGCGTCAGTGACAGGGGCCCTGGCTACACCTTC.